This T cell receptor beta chain originates from a study of beta chain features in type 1 diabetes. The wider study: On cell yields, gender and age, patients and healthy donors were similar. Study-level points and caveats: Insertions at VDJ junctions were less frequent in type 1 diabetes patients. These patients also deleted more nucleotides at the same junctions. Within patients, naive, central memory and Treg TCRB repertoires seemed more similar than within healthy donors. Shortening that was moderate but significant affected the TCRB CDR3s of Type 1 diabetes patients in all four CD4+ subsets. There was a possibility that cDNA sequencing over-represented cells with high TCR expression.

The length of the CDR3 is 13 residues. V lost 1 base, J lost 3 bases, and 9 bases lay in between. Germline lookup yields CDR1 GTSNPN and CDR2 SVGIG (reference sequence). This clone was found a few times. Antigen specificity is unknown. Investigators reverse transcribed all isolated RNA, so they sequenced expressed TCRB transcripts. Profiled with immunoSEQ multiplex PCR; TCRdb holds only in-frame clones, not every one. This sample has more than 250,000 clones, with 15% found just once. The TCR sequence derives from a man aged 18-30 years with type 1 diabetes. The rearrangement uses TRBV30 and TRBJ1-2; unclear D gene. Specimen: naive CD4+ T cells from blood. The CDR3 DNA reads as TGTGCCTGGAGTGGGAGAATCGACTATGGCTACACCTTC. Its translation: CAWSGRIDYGYTF.